This TCR beta chain was obtained from a study of cytomegalovirus exposure and HLA in healthy donors (dated by TCRdb to about 2017). Some background on the complete study: According to a later analysis, the approximately 120 validation repertoires were produced on the same platform as the approximately 610 repertoires of the first cohort. The study aimed to test whether cataloging public T cell receptors could reveal signatures of past pathogen exposure. Along with the approximately 700-subject first cohort, a separate validation cohort of over a hundred different subjects was used. The study combined high-throughput TCR immunosequencing, statistical association of individual TCRs with disease status, and machine learning to predict cytomegalovirus infection status.

Donors formed part of the validation cohort, which comprised 120 or so subjects and was distinct from the first cohort of several hundred subjects. The CDR3 numbers 15 residues from cysteine through phenylalanine. This entry keeps only the CDR3 DNA: 45 bases, framed from base 1. For CDR1 and CDR2, the germline V gene (reference sequence) lists WNHNN and SYGVQD. Ends trimmed: V by 8 bases, J by 1 base; bases unmatched to a gene: 7. Broad study findings and their caveats: In both the original and validation cohorts, the classifier was reported to diagnose cytomegalovirus status with high specificity and sensitivity. While some public TCRs were present in many individuals, most TCR sequences turned up only very rarely across donors. All 120 or so repertoires were used to score co-occurrence in the validation cohort in a later analysis, because that analysis had no HLA typing for the cohort. The study listed around 160 TCR beta chains as associated with cytomegalovirus. In a later analysis, TCRs clustered in the first cohort were found to also tend to co-occur in the 110 or so validation repertoires, with 94% of cluster scores above 0. A few of the identified cytomegalovirus-associated TCR beta chains were confirmed in vitro to be specific for cytomegalovirus antigens. According to the authors, the approach could potentially be generalized to other disease states and immunological phenotypes.

Receptor libraries were prepared by the immunoSEQ multiplex PCR assay. Per the source publication's procedure: A statistical classification framework was developed to diagnose cytomegalovirus status using the catalog of TCR beta chain sequences. TCRdb re-hosts the immuneACCESS table, in-frame sequences only. Its copies lack some clones; in the studies checked, an unresolved V gene accounts for under half of them, and the cause for the rest is not known. Clone size and the V and J calls come from that table; the DNA yielded D and trimming. The sample profile shows 40,000 to 55,000 clones; 88% of them were found once. Together, the top ten hold roughly 6.7% of the sample. In the case of this clone: It has no known antigen specificity. No base quality information exists; no much larger clone differs at one position.

The TCR comes from a woman aged 25 to 45 in good health and CMV-seronegative. The material sequenced was PBMCs. The V gene is TRBV10-1 and the J gene is TRBJ2-2; 7 junctional bases match TRBD2. CDR3 region: CASALGGVNTGELFF. The nucleotides are TGCGCCAGCGCCTTGGGGGGGGTGAACACCGGGGAGCTGTTTTTT.